These 27 T cell receptor beta chains were sequenced from one sample in a study of CD8+ T cells in alopecia areata. Sequencing relied on a cDNA template that was reverse transcribed from extracted RNA. The method was immunoSEQ multiplex PCR; TCRdb's version includes in-frame clones alone and lacks a portion of them. The repertoire includes 160,000 or so clones, roughly 70% of them detected once, and 10% to 12% sits in the top ten. Source: CD8+ T cells sorted from blood, taken at week 0. The receptors derive from a human donor with alopecia areata.

The chain employs TRBV13 and TRBJ1-2; D unresolved. The V end lost 1 base, the J end lost 4 bases, and 7 bases lay between the germline ends. In germline, CDR1 is PRHDT, CDR2 FYEKMQ (reference sequence). This CDR3 has 13 residues. CDR3 nucleotides: TGTGCCAGCAGCTTAGCAGATTTCTATGGCTACACCTTC. Protein: CASSLADFYGYTF.

The chain uses TRBV25-1 and TRBJ2-7; 8 bases align to TRBD1. The germline V gene has CDR1 MGHDK and CDR2 SYGVNS. Losses at the gene ends were 7 bases for V and 4 bases for J; bases not matched to a gene: 9. This CDR3 contains 14 residues. In DNA, the CDR3 is TGTGCCAGCACCCCCGGGACAGGCCAATACGAGCAGTACTTC. The encoded protein is CASTPGTGQYEQYF.

The genes are TRBV5-6 and TRBJ2-5; D possibly corresponds to TRBD1 (5 bases). Germline lookup yields CDR1 SGHDT and CDR2 YYEEEE. Trimming took off 1 base at V and 5 bases at J, with 18 bases between the two ends. The CDR3 length is 16 residues. Written as DNA, the CDR3 is TGTGCCAGCAGCTTGAATCTAGGGGTGGAGAGCGAGACCCAGTACTTC. This translates into CASSLNLGVESETQYF.

The rearrangement uses TRBV9 and TRBJ1-4, with a weak D call TRBD1 (6 bases). Germline V gene data show CDR1 as SGDLS and CDR2 as YYNGEE. The CDR3 totals 15 residues. The ends were cut back, 0 bases at V and 4 bases at J, with 10 bases in the middle. The CDR3 loop is CASSVGGADNEKLFF. CDR3 DNA: TGTGCCAGCAGCGTAGGGGGGGCCGATAATGAAAAACTGTTTTTT.

V usage is TRBV6-1 and J usage is TRBJ2-3; no firm D call. The CDR3 has 12 amino acids. The V end was cut by 6 bases, the J end by 8 bases, with 12 bases between. Germline CDR1 is MNHNS and CDR2 is SASEGT. CDR3 loop: CASSPPPGTQYF. The CDR3 DNA is TGTGCCAGCAGCCCACCCCCCGGTACGCAGTATTTT.

This clone has a handful of counts. This rearrangement joins TRBV2 to TRBJ2-5; TRBD2 might be the D (6 bases). Germline-derived CDR1 and CDR2 are SNHLY and FYNNEI. The CDR3 extends over 14 amino acids. V dropped 3 bases and J dropped 2 bases, with 10 bases sitting between them. The chain's CDR3 is CASSDAEGQETQYF. The CDR3 nucleotides are TGTGCCAGCAGTGACGCGGAGGGACAAGAGACCCAGTACTTC.

This chain connects TRBV9 to TRBJ1-5, with a possible D match to TRBD1 (5 bases). This CDR3 spans 14 amino acids. Germline V gene lookup returns CDR1 SGDLS and CDR2 YYNGEE. V was pared by 4 bases and J by 4 bases, with 12 bases between. The CDR3 coding sequence is TGTGCCAGCAGCCTTATGTGGGGGAATCAGCCCCAGCATTTT. It yields the protein CASSLMWGNQPQHF. Filled out from reference TRBV9 and TRBJ1-5, the complete variable domain reads DSGVTQTPKHLITATGQRVTLRCSPRSGDLSVYWYQQSLDQGLQFLIQYYNGEERAKGNILERFSAQQFPDLHSELNLSSLELGDSALYFCASSLMWGNQPQHFGDGTRLSIL.

This rearrangement joins TRBV25-1 to TRBJ1-2; no reliable D call. This CDR3 region has 11 residues. The germline V gene encodes CDR1 MGHDK and CDR2 SYGVNS. V gave up 8 bases and J gave up 8 bases, with 12 bases separating them. The CDR3 sequence: CASLAGYGYTF. The CDR3 region has the DNA TGTGCCAGCCTAGCAGGATACGGCTACACCTTC.

CDR3 region: CASSQLGAGAEAFF. The CDR3 DNA is TGCGCCAGCAGTCAATTAGGAGCCGGGGCTGAAGCTTTCTTT. The chain has TRBV23-1 and TRBJ1-1, with D uncertain. TRBV23-1 is labeled an ORF, and its function is uncertain. The germline V and J ends were trimmed by 1 base and 6 bases, with 12 bases remaining between them. The CDR3 extends over 14 amino acids.

This clone showed up just a few times. CDR3 nucleotide sequence: TGTGCCAGCAGCTTACAGGGATTTGGCTACACCTTC. The encoded protein is CASSLQGFGYTF. The chain carries TRBV5-6 and TRBJ1-2; maybe TRBD1 (6 bases). Germline CDR1 SGHDT, CDR2 YYEEEE. The CDR3 covers 12 residues. The germline V and J ends were trimmed by 2 bases and 7 bases, with 9 bases remaining between them. The full variable domain, with the rest looked up from reference TRBV5-6 and TRBJ1-2, is DAGVTQSPTHLIKTRGQQVTLRCSPKSGHDTVSWYQQALGQGPQFIFQYYEEEERQRGNFPDRFSGHQFPNYSSELNVNALLLGDSALYLCASSLQGFGYTFGSGTRLTVV.

This sequence joins TRBV7-9 and TRBJ2-7; TRBD1 matches 7 bases. The V gene end was trimmed by 8 bases and the J gene end by 2 bases; junction bases not matched to a gene: 9. Germline V gene sequence: CDR1 SEHNR, CDR2 FQNEAQ (reference sequence). This CDR3 region has 14 residues. This CDR3 is CASLEEGQTYEQYF. DNA of the CDR3: TGTGCCAGCCTCGAAGAGGGACAGACCTACGAGCAGTACTTC.

The gene calls are TRBV15 and TRBJ2-7; D gene uncertain. Germline lookup yields CDR1 LNHNV and CDR2 YYDKDF (reference sequence). The V end lost 0 bases, the J end lost 6 bases, and 12 bases lay between the germline ends. The CDR3 runs to 14 residues. The chain's CDR3 is CATSRDLASPEQYF. CDR3 nucleotides: TGTGCCACCAGCAGAGATCTCGCCTCGCCCGAGCAGTACTTC.

V is TRBV25-1 and J is TRBJ2-5; D may be TRBD2 (6 bases). From germline, CDR1 is MGHDK and CDR2 SYGVNS. The CDR3 contains 16 residues. Trimming stripped 0 bases from V and 5 bases from J, with 16 bases between. The DNA of the CDR3 is TGTGCCAGCAGTGAATATAGGGTCGGGGGTCGGGAGACCCAGTACTTC. It is translated as CASSEYRVGGRETQYF. Filled out from reference TRBV25-1 and TRBJ2-5, the complete variable domain reads EADIYQTPRYLVIGTGKKITLECSQTMGHDKMYWYQQDPGMELHLIHYSYGVNSTEKGDLSSESTVSRIRTEHFPLTLESARPSHTSQYLCASSEYRVGGRETQYFGPGTRLLVL.

The V and J genes are TRBV27 and TRBJ2-4; TRBD1 matches 9 bases. Per germline, CDR1 MNHEY and CDR2 SMNVEV (reference sequence). The V and J ends lost 5 bases and 8 bases, in that order; junction bases with no gene match: 16. CDR3 length equals 17 residues. The CDR3 sequence: CASSPTYRGPLADIQYF. The CDR3 bases are TGTGCCAGCAGTCCAACCTACAGGGGGCCCCTCGCGGACATTCAGTACTTC.

This chain connects TRBV29-1 to TRBJ1-1; D perhaps matches TRBD1 (6 bases). CDR3 length: 12 residues. The V gene lost 5 bases and the J gene lost 13 bases, with 20 bases spanning the gap. Germline V gene sequence: CDR1 SQVTM, CDR2 ANQGSEA. CDR3 loop: CSVITPQGLDFF. CDR3 bases: TGCAGCGTTATTACACCACAGGGACTGGATTTCTTT.

The rearrangement links TRBV7-6 to TRBJ2-6, with a possible D match to TRBD1 (6 bases). Germline-derived CDR1 and CDR2 are SGHVS and FNYEAQ. Trimming shortened V by 5 bases and J by 0 bases, and 17 bases separated the two germline ends. This CDR3 is built from 18 residues. The chain's CDR3 is CASSPTRDTHSGANVLTF. DNA for the CDR3: TGTGCCAGCAGCCCAACCCGGGACACACACTCTGGGGCCAACGTCCTGACTTTC.

The chain couples TRBV2 to TRBJ2-5, with 8 bases aligning to TRBD1. V shed 2 bases, J shed 2 bases, and the junction held 4 bases outside the gene matches. The CDR3 is 15 amino acids. Germline V gene sequence: CDR1 SNHLY, CDR2 FYNNEI. CDR3 DNA: TGTGCCAGCAGTGAACAAGGGACAGGACAAGAGACCCAGTACTTC. Translating gives CASSEQGTGQETQYF. The variable domain in full, with the rest retrieved from reference TRBV2 and TRBJ2-5, is EPEVTQTPSHQVTQMGQEVILRCVPISNHLYFYWYRQILGQKVEFLVSFYNNEISEKSEIFDDQFSVERPDGSNFTLKIRSTKLEDSAMYFCASSEQGTGQETQYFGPGTRLLVL.

This clone was observed a few times. This chain links TRBV4-1 with TRBJ2-7; no firm D call. CDR1 is MGHRA, CDR2 YSYEKL, per germline. V was shortened by 2 bases and J by 0 bases, with 11 bases between the two germline ends. CDR3 length: 15 amino acids. The CDR3 spells CASSQRVMSSYEQYF. The CDR3 DNA sequence: TGCGCCAGCAGCCAACGAGTGATGAGCTCCTACGAGCAGTACTTC.

V usage is TRBV7-9 and J usage is TRBJ2-7; possibly TRBD1 for D (5 bases). Germline CDR1 is SEHNR and CDR2 is FQNEAQ (reference sequence). This CDR3 spans 15 amino acids. V dropped 5 bases and J dropped 2 bases, with 16 bases sitting between them. The CDR3 sequence is CASSLGARDTYEQYF. In nucleotides, the CDR3 is TGTGCCAGCAGCCTAGGGGCCAGGGATACCTACGAGCAGTACTTC.

This sequence joins TRBV5-4 and TRBJ1-1; D gene uncertain. CDR1 and CDR2 (germline): SGHNT, YYREEE (reference sequence). Trimming pared 0 bases from V and 1 base from J, leaving 10 bases between. CDR3 length: 15 residues. This CDR3 is CASSLDLDSNTEAFF. The CDR3 bases are TGTGCCAGCAGCTTGGATTTAGACTCGAACACTGAAGCTTTCTTT.

This clone was detected a few times. The chain has TRBV7-8 and TRBJ2-5, with 9 bases identical to TRBD2. CDR1 SGHVS and CDR2 FQNEAQ come from the germline V gene. This CDR3 is built from 13 residues. J was trimmed by 3 bases and V by 10 bases; bases with no gene match: 6. This CDR3 reads CATLSGGKETQYF. The CDR3 DNA reads TGTGCCACTCTAAGCGGGGGGAAAGAGACCCAGTACTTC.

The chain recombines TRBV29-1 with TRBJ2-1; D assignment may be TRBD1 or TRBD2 (5 bases each). The CDR3 is made up of 14 amino acids. Germline assignment: CDR1 SQVTM and CDR2 ANQGSEA. V lost 3 bases and J 6 bases, leaving 15 bases between the germline ends. This CDR3 is CSVEGDITVNEQFF. In DNA form, the CDR3 reads TGCAGCGTTGAGGGGGATATTACCGTCAATGAGCAGTTCTTC.

This clone was recorded a few times. The V and J genes are TRBV6-1 and TRBJ2-5; D unresolved. V was clipped by 3 bases and J by 5 bases, with 10 bases between them. The CDR3 extends over 13 amino acids. Germline V lookup: CDR1 MNHNS, CDR2 SASEGT. CDR3 residues: CASSEGIGETQYF. CDR3 DNA sequence: TGTGCCAGCAGTGAGGGGATCGGGGAGACCCAGTACTTC.

This clone was picked up a small number of times. The CDR3 reads CASSQAVGPDTQYF. The CDR3 DNA sequence: TGTGCCAGCAGCCAAGCTGTGGGACCAGATACGCAGTATTTT. The rearrangement joins TRBV7-6 to TRBJ2-3; tentatively, D is TRBD1 or TRBD2 (5 bases each). This CDR3 spans 14 amino acids. V lost 5 bases and J lost 4, with 13 bases in between. The V gene's germline CDR1 is SGHVS and CDR2 FNYEAQ.

The CDR3 DNA reads as TGTGCCAGCAGCTACGGACCGATCGAAGCTTTCTTT. It codes for CASSYGPIEAFF. The chain joins TRBV7-9 to TRBJ1-1; D remains unclear. CDR3 length: 12 amino acids. V lost 4 bases, J lost 8 bases, and 11 bases lay in between. Germline lookup yields CDR1 SEHNR and CDR2 FQNEAQ (reference sequence).

V and J are TRBV7-9 and TRBJ2-3; the match to TRBD1 covers 8 bases. Losses at the gene ends were 5 bases for V and 4 bases for J; bases not matched to a gene: 5. CDR1 and CDR2 from the germline V gene are SEHNR and FQNEAQ (reference sequence). The CDR3 spans 14 residues. CDR3 sequence reads: CASSARDRPDTQYF. The CDR3 DNA is TGTGCCAGCAGCGCCCGGGACAGGCCAGATACGCAGTATTTT.

The chain is built from TRBV12-5 and TRBJ1-6; 10 bases line up with TRBD1. V lost 5 bases and J lost 7; bases outside the gene matches: 5. The CDR3 has 15 residues. Germline V gives CDR1 LGHNT, CDR2 FRNRAP. The CDR3: CASGNPGQGNSPLHF. CDR3 DNA sequence: TGTGCTAGTGGTAACCCGGGACAGGGGAATTCACCCCTCCACTTT. Full variable domain (outside the CDR3, taken from reference TRBV12-5 and TRBJ1-6): DARVTQTPRHKVTEMGQEVTMRCQPILGHNTVFWYRQTMMQGLELLAYFRNRAPLDDSGMPKDRFSAEMPDATLATLKIQPSEPRDSAVYFCASGNPGQGNSPLHFGNGTRLTVT.